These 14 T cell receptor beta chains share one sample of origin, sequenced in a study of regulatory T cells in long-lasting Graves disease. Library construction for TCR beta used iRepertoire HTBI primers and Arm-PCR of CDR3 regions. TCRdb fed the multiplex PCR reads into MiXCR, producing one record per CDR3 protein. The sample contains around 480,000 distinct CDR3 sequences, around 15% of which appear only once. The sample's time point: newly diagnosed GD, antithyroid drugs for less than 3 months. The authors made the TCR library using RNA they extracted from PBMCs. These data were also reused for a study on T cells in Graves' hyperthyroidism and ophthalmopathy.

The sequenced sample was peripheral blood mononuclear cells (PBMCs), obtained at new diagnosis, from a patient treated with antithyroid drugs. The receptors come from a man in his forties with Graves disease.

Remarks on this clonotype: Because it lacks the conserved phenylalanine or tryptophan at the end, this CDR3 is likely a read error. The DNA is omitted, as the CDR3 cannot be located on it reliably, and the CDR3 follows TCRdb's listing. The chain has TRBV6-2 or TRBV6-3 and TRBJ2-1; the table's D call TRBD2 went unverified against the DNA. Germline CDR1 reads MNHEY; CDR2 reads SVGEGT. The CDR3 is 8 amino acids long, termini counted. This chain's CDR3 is CASSYSAG.

CDR3 sequence: CASSIKAGAGDTQYF. CDR3 DNA sequence: TGTGCCAGCAGTATAAAAGCGGGAGCTGGAGATACGCAGTATTTT. The rearrangement links TRBV12-3 or TRBV12-4 to TRBJ2-3; 8 bases are shared with TRBD2. Unmatched junction bases numbered 9, after V lost 5 bases and J lost 5 bases. The CDR3 is 15 residues long.

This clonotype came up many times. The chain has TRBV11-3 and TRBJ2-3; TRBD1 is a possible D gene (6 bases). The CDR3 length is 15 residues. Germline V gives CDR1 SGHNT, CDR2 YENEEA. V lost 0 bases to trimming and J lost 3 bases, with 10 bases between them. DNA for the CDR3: TGTGCCAGCAGCTTAGAGGCAGGGGCGACAGATACGCAGTATTTT. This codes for CASSLEAGATDTQYF. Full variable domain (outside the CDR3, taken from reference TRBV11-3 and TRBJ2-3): EAGVVQSPRYKIIEKKQPVAFWCNPISGHNTLYWYLQNLGQGPELLIRYENEEAVDDSQLPKDRFSAERLKGVDSTLKIQPAELGDSAVYLCASSLEAGATDTQYFGPGTRLTVL.

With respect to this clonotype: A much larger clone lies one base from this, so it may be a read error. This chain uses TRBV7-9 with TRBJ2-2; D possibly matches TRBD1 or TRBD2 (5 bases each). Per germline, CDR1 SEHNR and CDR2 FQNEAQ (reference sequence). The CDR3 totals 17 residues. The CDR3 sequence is CASSLISRPIGTGELLF. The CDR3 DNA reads TGTGCCAGCAGCTTAATATCGCGACCTATTGGGACCGGGGAGCTGCTTTTT.

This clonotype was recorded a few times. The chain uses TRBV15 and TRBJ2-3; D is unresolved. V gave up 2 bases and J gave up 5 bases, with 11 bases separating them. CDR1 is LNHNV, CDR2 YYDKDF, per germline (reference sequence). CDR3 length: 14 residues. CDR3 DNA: TGTGCCACCAGCAGAAGATTAGCCGGAGATACGCAGTATTTT. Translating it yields CATSRRLAGDTQYF. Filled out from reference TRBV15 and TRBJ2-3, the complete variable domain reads DAMVIQNPRYQVTQFGKPVTLSCSQTLNHNVMYWYQQKSSQAPKLLFHYYDKDFNNEADTPDNFQSRRPNTSFCFLDIRSPGLGDTAMYLCATSRRLAGDTQYFGPGTRLTVL.

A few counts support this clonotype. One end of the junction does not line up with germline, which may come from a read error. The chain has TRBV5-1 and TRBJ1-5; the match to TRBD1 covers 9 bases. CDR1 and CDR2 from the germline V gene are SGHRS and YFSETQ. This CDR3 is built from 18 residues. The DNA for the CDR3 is TGCGCCAGCAGTTTGGGGCCGGGACAGGGCCCAAACAATCAGCCCCAGCATTTT. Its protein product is CASSLGPGQGPNNQPQHF. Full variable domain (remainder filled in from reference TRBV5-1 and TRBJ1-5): KAGVTQTPRYLIKTRGQQVTLSCSPISGHRSVSWYQQTPGQGLQFLFEYFSETQRNKGNFPGRFSGRQFSNSRSEMNVSTLELGDSALYLCASSLGPGQGPNNQPQHFGDGTRLSIL.

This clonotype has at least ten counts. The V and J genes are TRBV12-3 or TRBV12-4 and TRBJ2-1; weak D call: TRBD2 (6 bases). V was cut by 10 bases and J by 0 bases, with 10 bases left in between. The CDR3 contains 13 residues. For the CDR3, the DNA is TGTGCCATCGCGGGGAGCTCCTACAATGAGCAGTTCTTC. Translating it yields CAIAGSSYNEQFF.

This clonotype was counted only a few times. In DNA, the CDR3 is TGTGCCAGCAGCCCCACCCCGGGACGGAGGAACACCGGGGAGCTGTTTTTT. Translated: CASSPTPGRRNTGELFF. The rearrangement links TRBV9 to TRBJ2-2; perhaps D is TRBD1 or TRBD2 (5 bases each). There are 17 residues in the CDR3. Germline CDR1 SGDLS, CDR2 YYNGEE. The V end lost 4 bases, the J end lost 1 base, and 17 bases lay between the germline ends.

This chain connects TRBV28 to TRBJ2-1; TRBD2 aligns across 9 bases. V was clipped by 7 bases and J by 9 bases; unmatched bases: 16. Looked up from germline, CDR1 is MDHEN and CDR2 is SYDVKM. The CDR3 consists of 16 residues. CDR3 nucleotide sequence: TGTGCCAGCATCCCTAATCCGGGACTAGCAGGCGTTGAGCAGTTCTTC. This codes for CASIPNPGLAGVEQFF.

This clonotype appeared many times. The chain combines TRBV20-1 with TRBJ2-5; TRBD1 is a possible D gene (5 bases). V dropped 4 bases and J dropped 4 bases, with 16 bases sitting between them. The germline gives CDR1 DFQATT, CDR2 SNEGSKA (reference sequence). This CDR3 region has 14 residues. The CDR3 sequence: CSATTAKLGETQYF. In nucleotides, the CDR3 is TGCAGTGCTACGACAGCTAAACTGGGAGAGACCCAGTACTTC.

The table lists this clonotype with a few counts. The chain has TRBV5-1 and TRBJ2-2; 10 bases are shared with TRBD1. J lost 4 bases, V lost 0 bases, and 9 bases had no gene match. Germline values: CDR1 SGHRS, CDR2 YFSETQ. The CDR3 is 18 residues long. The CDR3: CASSLAGDRGGLTGELFF. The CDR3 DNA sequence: TGCGCCAGCAGCTTGGCTGGGGACAGGGGAGGCCTCACCGGGGAGCTGTTTTTT.

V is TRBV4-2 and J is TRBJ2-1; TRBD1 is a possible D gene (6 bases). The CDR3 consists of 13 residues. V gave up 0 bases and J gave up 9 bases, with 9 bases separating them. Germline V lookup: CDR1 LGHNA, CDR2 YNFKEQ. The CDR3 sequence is CASSQESRGEQFF. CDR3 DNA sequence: TGTGCCAGCAGCCAAGAATCCAGGGGTGAGCAGTTCTTC.

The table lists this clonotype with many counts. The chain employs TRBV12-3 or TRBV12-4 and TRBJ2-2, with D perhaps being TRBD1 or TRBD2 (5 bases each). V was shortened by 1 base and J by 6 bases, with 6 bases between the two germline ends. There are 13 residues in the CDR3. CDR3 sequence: CASSLGGSGELFF. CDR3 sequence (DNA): TGTGCCAGCAGTTTAGGGGGGTCCGGGGAGCTGTTTTTT.

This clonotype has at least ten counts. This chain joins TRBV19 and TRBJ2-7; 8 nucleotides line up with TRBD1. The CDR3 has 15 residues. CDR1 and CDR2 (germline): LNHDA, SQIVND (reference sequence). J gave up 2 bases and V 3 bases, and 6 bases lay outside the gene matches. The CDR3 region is CASSIGTGRPYEQYF. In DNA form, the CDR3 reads TGTGCCAGTAGTATCGGGACAGGCCGACCCTACGAGCAGTACTTC.